What follows are 2 T cell receptor beta chains derived from one specimen sequenced in a study of technical replicates of blood from several donors. Some clones are missing from TCRdb's copy, which holds only in-frame ones; the method was immunoSEQ multiplex PCR. The top ten clones hold roughly 0.35% of a sample with 65,000 to 85,000 clones, around 96% of them seen once. The sample comprised T cells isolated from PBMCs. The receptors here all came from a human donor in good health.

The V and J genes are TRBV11-3 and TRBJ1-1, with D tentatively TRBD1 (6 bases). The CDR3 sequence is 17 residues long. Germline lookup yields CDR1 SGHNT and CDR2 YENEEA. V lost 3 bases and J lost 0, with 17 bases in between. In DNA form, the CDR3 reads TGTGCCAGCAGCTTCCACAGGGCATCGGGTGTGAACACTGAAGCTTTCTTT. Protein sequence: CASSFHRASGVNTEAFF.

The chain couples TRBV7-9 to TRBJ1-2; weak D call: TRBD1 (5 bases). Trimming took 5 bases from V and 8 from J, leaving 15 bases between them. Germline lookup yields CDR1 SEHNR and CDR2 FQNEAQ (reference sequence). The length of the CDR3 is 13 residues. CDR3 sequence reads: CASSQISGNGYTF. The CDR3 coding sequence is TGTGCCAGCAGCCAAATCTCAGGGAACGGCTACACCTTC.